The subject of this entry is one T cell receptor (beta chain). This clone's antigen is unknown. No base-level quality is on record; no much larger clone is a single base apart. The data were taken from a study of T cell repertoires in cytomegalovirus infection (dated by TCRdb to 2018 to 2020). Broadly, across the study: Alongside well-studied HLA-B-restricted epitopes, the peptide stimulations were aimed at recently identified HLA-C-restricted CMV epitopes, whose presentation resists viral immunomodulation. Donor HLA type was relevant to the analysis, because carriage of CMV infection together with the matching HLA type was indicated by public TCR beta signatures. General conclusions and limits of the study: Carriers of CMV infection plus the relevant HLA type were discriminated by the cumulative frequency of public TCR beta family members in the study cohort and in an independent 352-donor cohort. The ex vivo response was dominated by HLA-C-restricted CMV-specific TCR beta clonotypes, and the single most frequent clonotype in two of eight donors was supplied by these HLA-C-restricted clonotypes.

Sample treatment or condition, as interpreted from the label and publication: in vitro stimulation with specific CMV peptide epitopes to enrich CMV-specific T cells. Sequenced using an Illumina HiSeq 1500. TCRdb trimmed public reads at Q25 via fastp, called clones via MiXCR and kept in-frame beta chains. When rows share a CDR3 protein, they turn into one entry using the most common DNA and genes. Counted in this sample were roughly 340,000 distinct CDR3 sequences; about 29% of them appeared once. The leading ten clones occupy 20% of the sample. The receptor was derived from a human donor in good health (CMV status not recorded). Some clones in this sample may be carry-over from other donors' samples. The sequences come from cultured PBMCs, collected from culture after CMV antigen stimulation.

The CDR3 is CASSHNSWRADEKLFF. The DNA is TGTGCCAGCAGCCATAATTCTTGGCGTGCGGATGAAAAACTGTTTTTT. The rearrangement joined TRBV11-2 to TRBJ1-4, with the D gene not confidently named. Trimming at the junction amounts to 5 bases on V and 6 bases on J, and the germline ends lie 19 bases apart. According to the germline V gene, CDR1 reads SGHAT and CDR2 reads FQNNGV. The CDR3 contains 16 residues, cysteine and phenylalanine counted. Only the CDR3 DNA is retained, 48 bases long and in frame from the first base. Reference TRBV11-2 and TRBJ1-4 proteins supply the regions before and after the CDR3; the full variable domain is: EAGVAQSPRYKIIEKRQSVAFWCNPISGHATLYWYQQILGQGPKLLIQFQNNGVVDDSQLPKDRFSAERLKGVDSTLKIQPAKLEDSAVYLCASSHNSWRADEKLFFGSGTQLSVL.